This passage covers 26 T cell receptor beta chains from one sample sequenced in a study of Ad26.COV2.S vaccination and SARS-CoV-2 variants. Treatment specified: around 19 received Ad26.COV2.S at low or high dose, single or two shots; 5 received placebo; per-sample allocation not given. Day 63 after the first vaccine or placebo injection was the time point for sampling. Some clones are missing from TCRdb's copy, which holds only in-frame ones; the method was immunoSEQ multiplex PCR. The table shows hundreds of thousands of clones, with around 89% occurring only once. Material: peripheral blood, obtained in a trial of Ad26.COV2.S vaccine versus placebo. The receptors were gathered from a person aged 18-65 years who received the Ad26.COV2.S COVID-19 vaccine or a placebo.

This chain uses TRBV6-5 with TRBJ1-2; 9 nucleotides match TRBD1. This CDR3 contains 13 residues. The germline gives CDR1 MNHEY, CDR2 SVGAGI. J was trimmed by 8 bases and V by 6 bases; bases with no gene match: 7. CDR3 residues: CASRSRDREGYTF. As DNA, the CDR3 is TGTGCCAGCAGAAGCCGGGACAGGGAGGGCTACACCTTC.

The V call is TRBV10-3, the J call TRBJ1-5; perhaps TRBD1 as D (6 bases). Germline CDR1 ENHRY, CDR2 SYGVKD. CDR3 length equals 15 residues. V was cut by 3 bases and J by 6 bases, with 15 bases left in between. The CDR3 nucleotides are TGTGCCATCAGTGACCTACAGGGTGTCGGTCAGCCCCAGCATTTT. As protein: CAISDLQGVGQPQHF.

This rearrangement joins TRBV6-5 to TRBJ2-7, with TRBD2 matching over 11 bases. This CDR3 has 13 residues. In germline, CDR1 is MNHEY, CDR2 SVGAGI. The V gene end was trimmed by 5 bases and the J gene end by 4 bases; junction bases not matched to a gene: 1. This CDR3 reads CASSRLAGYEQYF. In DNA, the CDR3 is TGTGCCAGCAGTAGACTAGCGGGGTACGAGCAGTACTTC.

J is TRBJ2-2 and V is TRBV20-1; 9 nucleotides match TRBD1. The CDR3 totals 18 residues. The trim removed 3 bases at V and 1 base at J, leaving 12 bases unmatched. CDR1 and CDR2 from the germline V gene are DFQATT and SNEGSKA (reference sequence). Written as DNA, the CDR3 is TGCAGTGCTAGTCTCCCGGGACAGGGCCCTCGGAACACCGGGGAGCTGTTTTTT. It codes for CSASLPGQGPRNTGELFF.

The V gene is TRBV25-1, the J gene TRBJ2-7; no clear D. Germline CDR1 and CDR2: MGHDK and SYGVNS. This CDR3 spans 13 amino acids. V lost 6 bases to trimming and J lost 2 bases, with 11 bases between them. CDR3 sequence reads: CASSTTGAYEQYF. In nucleotides, the CDR3 is TGTGCCAGCAGCACCACCGGAGCCTACGAGCAGTACTTC.

The chain combines TRBV30 with TRBJ1-1; no clear D gene. Trimming left V 4 bases short and J 1 base short, with 10 bases between. The CDR3 spans 13 residues. From germline, CDR1 is GTSNPN and CDR2 SVGIG (reference sequence). The CDR3 DNA reads as TGTGCCTGGACCCATGGCGGGAACACTGAAGCTTTCTTT. This encodes CAWTHGGNTEAFF. The full variable domain, in which reference TRBV30 and TRBJ1-1 provide the parts outside the CDR3, is SQTIHQWPATLVQPVGSPLSLECTVEGTSNPNLYWYRQAAGRGLQLLFYSVGIGQISSEVPQNLSASRPQDRQFILSSKKLLLSDSGFYLCAWTHGGNTEAFFGQGTRLTVV.

The chain uses TRBV3-1 (or the pseudogene TRBV3-2) and TRBJ2-7; D is unresolved. The germline V gene has CDR1 LGHDT and CDR2 YNNKEL (reference sequence). This CDR3 is 14 amino acids long. V was cut by 1 base and J by 4 bases, with 11 bases left in between. The CDR3 loop reads CASSQAPRKYEQYF. The DNA of the CDR3 is TGTGCCAGCAGCCAAGCACCCCGCAAGTACGAGCAGTACTTC.

Note on this clone: Other DNA sequences in this sample translate to the same CDR3. The V gene is TRBV24-1, the J gene TRBJ2-7; 7 bases are a match to TRBD2. Trimming removed 9 bases from V and 0 bases from J; junction bases left unmatched: 4. The CDR3 runs to 13 residues. From germline, CDR1 is KGHDR and CDR2 SFDVKD. The CDR3 region is CATSSGSSYEQYF. CDR3 nucleotide sequence: TGTGCCACCTCTAGCGGAAGCTCCTACGAGCAGTACTTC.

The gene calls are TRBV6-5 and TRBJ2-7; no definite D call. V was trimmed by 0 bases and J by 1 base, leaving 10 bases between them. Germline V gives CDR1 MNHEY, CDR2 SVGAGI. The CDR3 totals 15 residues. The CDR3 here is CASSYSSGDSYEQYF. The CDR3 DNA follows: TGTGCCAGCAGTTACTCGTCCGGCGATTCCTACGAGCAGTACTTC.

The V gene is TRBV24-1, the J gene TRBJ1-5; D gene unclear. Trimming removed 4 bases from V and 8 bases from J, with 8 bases in between. The CDR3 length is 12 residues. The germline gives CDR1 KGHDR, CDR2 SFDVKD. CDR3 coding DNA: TGTGCCACCAGTGAGGCGTCCGAGCCCCAGCATTTT. Its translation: CATSEASEPQHF.

The V and J genes are TRBV10-3 and TRBJ2-5, with 12 bases fitting TRBD2. CDR1 and CDR2 from the germline V gene are ENHRY and SYGVKD. CDR3 length equals 13 residues. The V segment lost 7 bases and the J segment 5 bases; nucleotides outside the gene matches: 2. The CDR3 reads CAIKLAGGETQYF. The CDR3 DNA reads TGTGCCATCAAGCTAGCGGGGGGGGAGACCCAGTACTTC.

The chain carries TRBV5-6 and TRBJ1-6; 8 bases line up with TRBD1. The V and J ends lost 0 bases and 10 bases, in that order; junction bases with no gene match: 6. CDR3 size: 15 residues. The V gene's germline CDR1 is SGHDT and CDR2 YYEEEE. The CDR3 DNA reads as TGTGCCAGCAGCTTGGATGACAGGGGCTGGTCACCCCTCCACTTT. This encodes CASSLDDRGWSPLHF.

The table lists this clone with a count of one. The chain couples TRBV29-1 to TRBJ1-1; D not certain. CDR1 is SQVTM, CDR2 ANQGSEA, per germline. This CDR3 is built from 11 residues. The germline V and J ends were trimmed by 4 bases and 6 bases, with 9 bases remaining between them. The CDR3 DNA is TGCAGCGTTGTGGGTCGAGCTGAAGCTTTCTTT. Its protein is CSVVGRAEAFF.

About this clone itself: Relative to the germline gene, one junction end is altered; a read error may explain this. This CDR3 is also generated by other DNA sequences in the sample. This chain uses TRBV19 with TRBJ1-6; D uncertain. The germline CDR1 and CDR2 sequences are LNHDA and SQIVND (reference sequence). The length of the CDR3 is 14 residues. The CDR3 loop is CASRDRSYNSPLHF. CDR3 DNA sequence: TGTGCCAGTAGGGACCGCTCATATAATTCGCCCCTCCACTTT.

Comment on this clone: One end of the junction fails to match germline, which may point to a read error. The gene calls are TRBV29-1 and TRBJ1-1; 8 bases match TRBD1. CDR1 SQVTM and CDR2 ANQGSEA come from the germline V gene. CDR3 length: 13 residues. Here the CDR3 reads CSVEGQGNTEAFF. The CDR3 nucleotides are TGCAGCGTCGAAGGACAGGGGAACACTGAAGCTTTCTTT. Supplemented by reference TRBV29-1 and TRBJ1-1, the full variable domain reads SAVISQKPSRDICQRGTSLTIQCQVDSQVTMMFWYRQQPGQSLTLIATANQGSEATYESGFVIDKFPISRPNLTFSTLTVSNMSPEDSSIYLCSVEGQGNTEAFFGQGTRLTVV.

For the CDR3, the DNA is TGTGCCAGCAGCTTCCGGGACAGGACGTACGAGCAGTACTTC. Its protein product is CASSFRDRTYEQYF. The V and J genes are TRBV11-3 and TRBJ2-7, with 8 bases matching TRBD1. From germline, CDR1 is SGHNT and CDR2 YENEEA. V shed 3 bases, J shed 4 bases, and the junction held 5 bases outside the gene matches. The length of the CDR3 is 14 residues.

CDR3: CATGDWTNEAGEQFF. In nucleotides, the CDR3 is TGTGCCACCGGGGATTGGACTAACGAAGCTGGGGAGCAGTTCTTC. V and J are TRBV10-3 and TRBJ2-1, with a tentative D call TRBD2 (6 bases). Per germline, CDR1 ENHRY and CDR2 SYGVKD. This CDR3 has 15 amino acids. The V gene lost 10 bases and the J gene lost 10 bases, with 26 bases spanning the gap.

This chain links TRBV30 with TRBJ2-7; 8 positions match TRBD1. V was clipped by 0 bases and J by 7 bases; unmatched bases: 8. The V gene's germline CDR1 is GTSNPN and CDR2 SVGIG (reference sequence). CDR3 length equals 14 residues. The CDR3: CAWSVGWGTGEQYF. The CDR3 DNA is TGTGCCTGGAGTGTAGGCTGGGGGACAGGTGAGCAGTACTTC.

The chain combines TRBV24-1 with TRBJ1-2; 7 bases map to TRBD1. The CDR3 totals 14 residues. Germline V gene sequence: CDR1 KGHDR, CDR2 SFDVKD. V trimming: 3 bases; J trimming: 6 bases; junction bases outside the gene matches: 6. DNA of the CDR3: TGTGCCACCAGTGATCCTGGGACAGCTCATGGCTACACCTTC. Residues: CATSDPGTAHGYTF.

The gene calls are TRBV7-9 and TRBJ2-3, with 13 bases fitting TRBD2. Germline V gives CDR1 SEHNR, CDR2 FQNEAQ (reference sequence). This CDR3 comprises 16 residues. J was trimmed by 2 bases and V by 7 bases; bases with no gene match: 6. The DNA for the CDR3 is TGTGCCAGCAATAGACTAGCGGGAGGTCCCACAGATACGCAGTATTTT. Translation: CASNRLAGGPTDTQYF. Together with reference TRBV7-9 and TRBJ2-3, the CDR3 gives the full variable domain: DTGVSQNPRHKITKRGQNVTFRCDPISEHNRLYWYRQTLGQGPEFLTYFQNEAQLEKSRLLSDRFSAERPKGSFSTLEIQRTEQGDSAMYLCASNRLAGGPTDTQYFGPGTRLTVL.

Only one count was recorded for this clone. The chain links TRBV6-5 to TRBJ1-2; 7 positions match TRBD1. Germline V CDR1 and CDR2: MNHEY, SVGAGI. The junction had 4 bases not matched to a gene; V was cut back by 2 bases and J by 4 bases. This CDR3 region has 14 residues. CDR3 sequence: CASSYQTGPYGYTF. For the CDR3, the DNA is TGTGCCAGCAGTTACCAGACAGGGCCCTATGGCTACACCTTC.

The chain employs TRBV2 and TRBJ1-3; D is unresolved. Trimming removed 2 bases from V and 4 bases from J, with 12 bases in between. Germline lookup yields CDR1 SNHLY and CDR2 FYNNEI. This CDR3 is built from 15 residues. This CDR3 is CASSEYRVEGNTIYF. CDR3 sequence (DNA): TGTGCCAGCAGTGAATACCGGGTGGAAGGAAACACCATATATTTT.

J is TRBJ1-4 and V is TRBV11-2; no clear D gene. Germline assignment: CDR1 SGHAT and CDR2 FQNNGV. The CDR3 has 12 residues. V lost 3 bases, J lost 8 bases, and 7 bases lay in between. CDR3 sequence reads: CASSFDREKLFF. The CDR3 region has the DNA TGTGCCAGCAGCTTCGACCGAGAAAAACTGTTTTTT. Complete variable domain (other parts from reference TRBV11-2 and TRBJ1-4): EAGVAQSPRYKIIEKRQSVAFWCNPISGHATLYWYQQILGQGPKLLIQFQNNGVVDDSQLPKDRFSAERLKGVDSTLKIQPAKLEDSAVYLCASSFDREKLFFGSGTQLSVL.

The chain combines TRBV29-1 with TRBJ1-2; no firm D call. V lost 1 base and J lost 8, with 11 bases in between. The V gene's germline CDR1 is SQVTM and CDR2 ANQGSEA. The CDR3 is 12 amino acids. The CDR3 region has the DNA TGCAGCGTTGAAGCGGACCTCCTCGGCTACACCTTC. Protein sequence: CSVEADLLGYTF. Filled out from reference TRBV29-1 and TRBJ1-2, the complete variable domain reads SAVISQKPSRDICQRGTSLTIQCQVDSQVTMMFWYRQQPGQSLTLIATANQGSEATYESGFVIDKFPISRPNLTFSTLTVSNMSPEDSSIYLCSVEADLLGYTFGSGTRLTVV.

The chain employs TRBV7-9 and TRBJ1-2; TRBD1 aligns across 9 bases. Germline V gene data show CDR1 as SEHNR and CDR2 as FQNEAQ (reference sequence). Trimming removed 5 bases from V and 7 bases from J; junction bases left unmatched: 11. The CDR3 consists of 15 residues. DNA of the CDR3: TGTGCCAGCAGCCTTCGAACACAGGGGGCGCGTGGCTACACCTTC. The encoded protein is CASSLRTQGARGYTF.

V usage is TRBV9 and J usage is TRBJ2-1; D is possibly TRBD2 (5 bases). Germline CDR1 SGDLS, CDR2 YYNGEE. V was clipped by 0 bases and J by 3 bases, with 19 bases between them. The CDR3 loop spans 18 amino acids. The CDR3 DNA reads as TGTGCCAGCAGCGTAGGTCGAGCGGACTCCACTTTCTACAATGAGCAGTTCTTC. Translating it yields CASSVGRADSTFYNEQFF.